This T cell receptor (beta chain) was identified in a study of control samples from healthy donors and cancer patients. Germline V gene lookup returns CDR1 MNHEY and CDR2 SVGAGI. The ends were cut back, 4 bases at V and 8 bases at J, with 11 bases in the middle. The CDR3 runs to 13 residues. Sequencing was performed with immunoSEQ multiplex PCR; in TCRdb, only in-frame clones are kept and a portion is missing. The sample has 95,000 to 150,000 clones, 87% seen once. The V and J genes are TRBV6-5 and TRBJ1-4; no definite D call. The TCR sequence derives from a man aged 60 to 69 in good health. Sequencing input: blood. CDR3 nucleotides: TGTGCCAGCAGTTGGTCTATTGGGGAAAAACTGTTTTTT. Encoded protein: CASSWSIGEKLFF.